This passage covers 8 T cell receptor beta chains from one sample sequenced in a study of T cell changes during pregnancy in multiple sclerosis. TCRdb's table, derived via immunoSEQ multiplex PCR, lists solely in-frame clones and lacks some. The sample holds about 60,000 clones, 93% seen once. The sequencing used peripheral blood, collected after pregnancy. Receptors were obtained from a female donor with multiple sclerosis, enrolled in a pregnancy study.

As DNA, the CDR3 is TGTGCCAGCAGCCAAACAGCGGGAGGGGGGTACGAGCAGTACTTC. Translating it yields CASSQTAGGGYEQYF. This sequence joins TRBV4-2 and TRBJ2-7; 10 bases agree with TRBD2. Germline values: CDR1 LGHNA, CDR2 YNFKEQ. V lost 2 bases, J lost 4 bases, and 5 bases stayed unmatched. The CDR3 contains 15 residues.

This chain joins TRBV6-6 and TRBJ1-4; 10 nucleotides agree with TRBD1. With V trimmed by 6 bases and J by 8 bases, 9 bases remained unmatched. CDR1 and CDR2 (germline): MNHNY, SVGAGI (reference sequence). The CDR3 has 15 residues. The CDR3 loop reads CASSREGTGVEKLFF. CDR3 nucleotides: TGTGCCAGCAGCCGGGAGGGGACAGGGGTCGAAAAACTGTTTTTT.

Comments on this clone: Additional DNA sequences in this sample encode the identical CDR3. CDR3 bases: TGCAGCGTCGGACAGGGCGGCACTGAAGCTTTCTTT. Encoded protein: CSVGQGGTEAFF. The rearrangement links TRBV29-1 to TRBJ1-1; TRBD1 aligns across 8 bases. Looked up from germline, CDR1 is SQVTM and CDR2 is ANQGSEA. The junction had 4 bases not matched to a gene; V was cut back by 6 bases and J by 4 bases. This CDR3 is 12 amino acids long.

The chain employs TRBV28 and TRBJ1-2, with 8 bases aligning to TRBD1. Trimming cost V 1 base and J 7 bases; bases outside gene matches: 8. Germline values: CDR1 MDHEN, CDR2 SYDVKM. The CDR3 is made up of 15 amino acids. CDR3: CASSLSSGGLVGYTF. CDR3 sequence (DNA): TGTGCCAGCAGTTTATCTTCAGGGGGCCTGGTTGGCTACACCTTC.

The CDR3 spells CASSLTQATDTQYF. The CDR3, as DNA: TGTGCCAGCAGCTTAACCCAGGCCACAGATACGCAGTATTTT. The chain has TRBV7-3 and TRBJ2-3; D gene unclear. From germline, CDR1 is SGHTA and CDR2 FQGTGA. The CDR3 has 14 amino acids. V dropped 0 bases and J dropped 2 bases, with 6 bases sitting between them.

This rearrangement joins TRBV15 to TRBJ1-3; D remains ambiguous. With 6 bases removed from V and 0 bases from J, the gap between germline ends came to 6 bases. The germline CDR1 and CDR2 sequences are LNHNV and YYDKDF (reference sequence). The CDR3 runs to 13 residues. The CDR3 reads CATRRSSGNTIYF. The CDR3 DNA reads as TGTGCCACCAGACGCAGCTCTGGAAACACCATATATTTT.

This clone was observed a single time. The V call is TRBV14, the J call TRBJ2-1; weak D call: TRBD2 (5 bases). Trimming left V 2 bases short and J 6 bases short, with 17 bases between. Germline CDR1 is SGHDN and CDR2 is FVKESK. CDR3 length: 16 residues. CDR3 nucleotide sequence: TGTGCCAGCAGCCAAAATCTGGGAGTTCAGTCCAATGAGCAGTTCTTC. Its protein is CASSQNLGVQSNEQFF.

J is TRBJ1-1 and V is TRBV27; no clear D gene. The CDR3 contains 15 residues. Germline CDR1 reads MNHEY; CDR2 reads SMNVEV (reference sequence). V lost 6 bases to trimming and J lost 5 bases, with 19 bases between them. Here the CDR3 reads CASRQGGGRRTEAFF. CDR3 bases: TGTGCCAGCAGACAAGGCGGTGGAAGGCGTACTGAAGCTTTCTTT.